This T cell receptor beta chain stems from a study of vaccination effects on CD4 cells after COVID-19. Study findings and constraints: Clones arising from infection and from vaccination showed marked clonal contraction late after vaccination.

V was cut by 0 bases and J by 2 bases, with 20 bases left in between. Germline V lookup: CDR1 LNHDA, CDR2 SQIVND (reference sequence). The CDR3 loop spans 18 amino acids. As to this clone: The antigen remains undetermined.

ViraFEST expansion of antigen-specific CD4+ T cells with viral peptide pools preceded sequencing. CD4+ T cells were isolated after 10 days of culture. Everyone in the study got two shots of either the BNT162b2 or mRNA-1273 vaccine. Vaccine recipients had no previous SARS-CoV-2 infection; their nucleocapsid antibodies were negative. TCRdb's table, derived via immunoSEQ multiplex PCR, lists solely in-frame clones and lacks some. This sample has approximately 28,000 clones, with approximately 70% found just once. This chain uses TRBV19 with TRBJ2-7; D may be TRBD1 or TRBD2 (7 bases each). The clonotype was recovered from a human donor who received a COVID-19 vaccine. The source was CD4+ T cells from PBMCs cultured with HCoV-229E spike peptides, collected after COVID-19 vaccination. This CDR3 is CASSIEAVQAGGAYEQYF. CDR3 DNA sequence: TGTGCCAGTAGTATAGAAGCAGTGCAGGCAGGGGGGGCCTACGAGCAGTACTTC. The full variable domain, in which reference TRBV19 and TRBJ2-7 provide the parts outside the CDR3, is DGGITQSPKYLFRKEGQNVTLSCEQNLNHDAMYWYRQDPGQGLRLIYYSQIVNDFQKGDIAEGYSVSREKKESFPLTVTSAQKNPTAFYLCASSIEAVQAGGAYEQYFGPGTRLTVT.